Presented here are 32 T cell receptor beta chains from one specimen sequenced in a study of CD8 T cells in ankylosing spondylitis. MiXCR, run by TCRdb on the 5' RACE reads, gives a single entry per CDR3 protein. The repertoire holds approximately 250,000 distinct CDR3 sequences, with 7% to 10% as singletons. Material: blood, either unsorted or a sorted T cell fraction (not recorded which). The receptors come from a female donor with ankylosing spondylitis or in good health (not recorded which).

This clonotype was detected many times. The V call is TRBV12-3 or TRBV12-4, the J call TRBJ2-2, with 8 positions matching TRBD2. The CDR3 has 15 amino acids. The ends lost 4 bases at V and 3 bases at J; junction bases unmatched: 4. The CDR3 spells CASSWGSGDTGELFF. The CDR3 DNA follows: TGTGCCAGCAGTTGGGGTAGCGGGGACACCGGGGAGCTGTTTTTT.

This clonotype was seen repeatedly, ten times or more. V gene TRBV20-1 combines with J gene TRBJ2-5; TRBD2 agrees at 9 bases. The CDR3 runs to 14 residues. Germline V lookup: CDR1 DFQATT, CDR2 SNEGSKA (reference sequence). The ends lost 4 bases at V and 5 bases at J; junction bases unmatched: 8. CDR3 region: CSATIAGVRETQYF. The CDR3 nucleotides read TGCAGTGCTACAATAGCGGGAGTGCGGGAGACCCAGTACTTC.

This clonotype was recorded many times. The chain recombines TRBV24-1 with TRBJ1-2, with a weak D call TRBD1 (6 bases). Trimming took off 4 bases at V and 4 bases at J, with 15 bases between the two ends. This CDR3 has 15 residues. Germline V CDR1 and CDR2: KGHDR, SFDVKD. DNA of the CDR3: TGTGCCACCAGTGACGTTGTGACAGGCTTCTATGGCTACACCTTC. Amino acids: CATSDVVTGFYGYTF.

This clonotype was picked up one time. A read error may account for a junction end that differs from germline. The CDR3 DNA is TGCAGTGCCAGAGGGGACGCCTCAGGGGGGACCCAGTACTTC. It codes for CSARGDASGGTQYF. The chain uses TRBV20-1 and TRBJ2-5, with TRBD1 matching over 7 bases. The CDR3 is 14 amino acids. Germline V CDR1 and CDR2: DFQATT, SNEGSKA (reference sequence).

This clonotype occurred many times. CDR3 bases: TGCGCCAGCAGCTCTTCCCGCGGACAGGGGGGCACCATATATTTT. Translation gives CASSSSRGQGGTIYF. The chain joins TRBV5-1 to TRBJ1-3, with 10 bases matching TRBD1. Trimming cost V 3 bases and J 9 bases; bases outside gene matches: 9. CDR3 length equals 15 residues. CDR1 is SGHRS, CDR2 YFSETQ, per germline. The entire variable domain, with the rest obtained from reference TRBV5-1 and TRBJ1-3, is as follows: KAGVTQTPRYLIKTRGQQVTLSCSPISGHRSVSWYQQTPGQGLQFLFEYFSETQRNKGNFPGRFSGRQFSNSRSEMNVSTLELGDSALYLCASSSSRGQGGTIYFGEGSWLTVV.

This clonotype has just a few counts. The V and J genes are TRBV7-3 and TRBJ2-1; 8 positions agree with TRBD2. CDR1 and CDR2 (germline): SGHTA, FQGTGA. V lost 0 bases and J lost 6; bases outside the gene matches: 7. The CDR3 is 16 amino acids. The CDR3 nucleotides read TGTGCCAGCAGCTTAACGGACCTCCGGGAGGGCAATGAGCAGTTCTTC. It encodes CASSLTDLREGNEQFF.

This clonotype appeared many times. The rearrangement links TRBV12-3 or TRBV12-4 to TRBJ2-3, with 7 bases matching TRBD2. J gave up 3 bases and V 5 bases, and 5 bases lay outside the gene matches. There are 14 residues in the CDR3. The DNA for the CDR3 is TGTGCCAGCAGTACTAGCGTGCCGACAGATACGCAGTATTTT. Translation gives CASSTSVPTDTQYF.

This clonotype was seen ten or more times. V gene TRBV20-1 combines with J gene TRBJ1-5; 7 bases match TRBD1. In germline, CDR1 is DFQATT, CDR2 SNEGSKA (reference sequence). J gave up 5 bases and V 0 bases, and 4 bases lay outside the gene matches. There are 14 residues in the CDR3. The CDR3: CSARDPGTDQPQHF. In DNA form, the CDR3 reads TGCAGTGCTAGAGATCCAGGGACAGATCAGCCCCAGCATTTT.

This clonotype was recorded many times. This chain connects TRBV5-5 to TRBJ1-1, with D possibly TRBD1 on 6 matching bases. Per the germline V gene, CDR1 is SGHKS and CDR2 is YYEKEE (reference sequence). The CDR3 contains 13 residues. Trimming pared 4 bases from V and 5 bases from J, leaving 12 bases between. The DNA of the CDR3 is TGTGCCAGCAGCCAGGGGTCCTCAACTGAAGCTTTCTTT. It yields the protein CASSQGSSTEAFF.

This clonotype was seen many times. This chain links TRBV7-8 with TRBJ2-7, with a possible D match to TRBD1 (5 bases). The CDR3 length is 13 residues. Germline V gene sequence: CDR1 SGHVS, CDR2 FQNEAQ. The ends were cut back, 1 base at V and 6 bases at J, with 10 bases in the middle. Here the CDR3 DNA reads TGTGCCAGCAGCTTAGGGGGCAATGGCGAGCAGTACTTC. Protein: CASSLGGNGEQYF.

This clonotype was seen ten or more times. CDR3 DNA sequence: TGCGCCAGCAGCCAAGAACGGGCCACCTACGAGCAGTACTTC. This sequence encodes CASSQERATYEQYF. V gene TRBV4-3 combines with J gene TRBJ2-7; no reliable D call. With 0 bases removed from V and 2 bases from J, the gap between germline ends came to 8 bases. This CDR3 is built from 14 residues. Germline-derived CDR1 and CDR2 are LGHNA and YSLEER.

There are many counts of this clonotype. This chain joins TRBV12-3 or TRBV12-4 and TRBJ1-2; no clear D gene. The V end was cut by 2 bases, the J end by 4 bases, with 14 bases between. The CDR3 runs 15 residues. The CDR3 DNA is TGTGCCAGCAGTTTATGGCCCCTACGTGGCTATGGCTACACCTTC. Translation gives CASSLWPLRGYGYTF.

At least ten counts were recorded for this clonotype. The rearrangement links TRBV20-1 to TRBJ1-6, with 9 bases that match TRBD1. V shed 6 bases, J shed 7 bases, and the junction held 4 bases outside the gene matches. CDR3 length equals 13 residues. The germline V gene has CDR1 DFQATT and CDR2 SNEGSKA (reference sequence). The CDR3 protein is CSATGTGNSPLHF. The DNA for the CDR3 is TGCAGTGCCACCGGGACAGGGAATTCACCCCTCCACTTT.

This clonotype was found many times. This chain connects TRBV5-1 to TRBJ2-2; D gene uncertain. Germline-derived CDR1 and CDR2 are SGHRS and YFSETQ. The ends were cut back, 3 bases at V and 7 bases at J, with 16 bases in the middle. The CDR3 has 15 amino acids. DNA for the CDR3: TGCGCCAGCAGCTACGACCGGTTCGGCGGCGGGGAGCTGTTTTTT. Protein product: CASSYDRFGGGELFF.

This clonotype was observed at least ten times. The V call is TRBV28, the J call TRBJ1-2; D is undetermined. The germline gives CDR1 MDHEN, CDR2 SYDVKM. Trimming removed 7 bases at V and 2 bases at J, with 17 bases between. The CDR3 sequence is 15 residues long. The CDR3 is CASNLRQSLNYGYTF. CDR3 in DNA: TGTGCCAGCAACCTGAGGCAGAGCTTAAACTATGGCTACACCTTC.

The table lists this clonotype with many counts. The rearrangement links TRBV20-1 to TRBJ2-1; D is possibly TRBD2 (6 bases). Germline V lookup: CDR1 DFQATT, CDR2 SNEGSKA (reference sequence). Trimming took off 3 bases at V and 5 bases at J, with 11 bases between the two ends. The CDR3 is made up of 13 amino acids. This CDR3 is CSASSSGNNEQFF. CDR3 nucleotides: TGCAGTGCTAGTAGTAGCGGTAACAATGAGCAGTTCTTC.

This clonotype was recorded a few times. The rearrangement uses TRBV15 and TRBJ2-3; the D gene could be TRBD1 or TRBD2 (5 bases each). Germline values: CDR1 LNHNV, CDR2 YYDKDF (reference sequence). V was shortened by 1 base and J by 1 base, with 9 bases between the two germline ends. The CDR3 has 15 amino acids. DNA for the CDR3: TGTGCCACCAGCAGAGCCGGGGACGGCACAGATACGCAGTATTTT. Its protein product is CATSRAGDGTDTQYF.

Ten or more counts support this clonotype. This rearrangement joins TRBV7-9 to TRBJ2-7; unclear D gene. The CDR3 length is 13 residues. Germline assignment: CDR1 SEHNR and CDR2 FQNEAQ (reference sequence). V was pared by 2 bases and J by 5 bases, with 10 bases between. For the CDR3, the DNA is TGTGCCAGCAGCTTATTCCCTAGAAACGAGCAGTACTTC. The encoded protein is CASSLFPRNEQYF.

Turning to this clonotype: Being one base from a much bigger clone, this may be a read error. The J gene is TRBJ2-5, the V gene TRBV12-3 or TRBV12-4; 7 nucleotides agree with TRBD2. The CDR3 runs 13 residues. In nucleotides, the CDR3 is TGTACCAGCGGGTCTAGCGGTGGAGAGACCCAGTACTTC. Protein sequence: CTSGSSGGETQYF.

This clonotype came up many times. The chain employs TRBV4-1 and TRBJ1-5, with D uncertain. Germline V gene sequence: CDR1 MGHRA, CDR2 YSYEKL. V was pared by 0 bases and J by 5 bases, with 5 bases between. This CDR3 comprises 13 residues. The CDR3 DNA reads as TGCGCCAGCAGCCAAGAACTCCATCAGCCCCAGCATTTT. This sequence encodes CASSQELHQPQHF.

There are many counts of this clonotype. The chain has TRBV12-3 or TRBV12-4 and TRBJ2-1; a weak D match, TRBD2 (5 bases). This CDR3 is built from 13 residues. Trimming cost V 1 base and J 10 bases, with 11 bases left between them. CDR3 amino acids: CASSLVTGGEQFF. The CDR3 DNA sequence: TGTGCCAGCAGTTTAGTTACCGGCGGGGAGCAGTTCTTC.

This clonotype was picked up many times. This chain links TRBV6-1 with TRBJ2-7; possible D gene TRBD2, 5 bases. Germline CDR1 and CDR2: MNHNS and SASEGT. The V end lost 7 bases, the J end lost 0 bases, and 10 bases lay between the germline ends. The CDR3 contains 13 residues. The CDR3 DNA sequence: TGTGCCAGCAAACGGCGGGCCTCCTACGAGCAGTACTTC. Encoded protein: CASKRRASYEQYF.

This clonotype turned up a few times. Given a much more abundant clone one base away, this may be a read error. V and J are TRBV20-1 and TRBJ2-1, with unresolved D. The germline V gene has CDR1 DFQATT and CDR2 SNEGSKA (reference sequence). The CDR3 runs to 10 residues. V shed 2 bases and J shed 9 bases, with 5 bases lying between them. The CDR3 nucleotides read TGCAGTGCTAGAACTATTGAGCAGTTCTTC. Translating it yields CSARTIEQFF.

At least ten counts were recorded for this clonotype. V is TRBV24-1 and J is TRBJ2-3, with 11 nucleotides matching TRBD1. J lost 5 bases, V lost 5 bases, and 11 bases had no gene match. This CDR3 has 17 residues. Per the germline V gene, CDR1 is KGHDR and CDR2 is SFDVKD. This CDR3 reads CATSGPPGQGERDTQYF. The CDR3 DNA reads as TGTGCCACCAGTGGGCCCCCGGGACAGGGGGAGAGAGATACGCAGTATTTT.

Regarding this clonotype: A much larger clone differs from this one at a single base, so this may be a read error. This CDR3 reads CASSGRTFTHQTEAFF. Written as DNA, the CDR3 is TGTGCCAGCAGCGGCCGGACCTTCACCCATCAGACTGAAGCTTTCTTT. The V call is TRBV7-2, the J call TRBJ1-1, with unresolved D. The CDR3 consists of 16 residues. The germline V gene has CDR1 SGHTA and CDR2 FQGNSA. V lost 5 bases, J lost 5 bases, and 21 bases lay in between.

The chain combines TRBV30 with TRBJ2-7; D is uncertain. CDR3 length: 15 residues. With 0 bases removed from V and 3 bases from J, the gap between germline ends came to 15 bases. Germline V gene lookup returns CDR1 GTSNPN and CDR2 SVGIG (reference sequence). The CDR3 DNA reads TGTGCCTGGAGTGTGGGTACGGATGCTTTCTACGAGCAGTACTTC. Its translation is CAWSVGTDAFYEQYF.

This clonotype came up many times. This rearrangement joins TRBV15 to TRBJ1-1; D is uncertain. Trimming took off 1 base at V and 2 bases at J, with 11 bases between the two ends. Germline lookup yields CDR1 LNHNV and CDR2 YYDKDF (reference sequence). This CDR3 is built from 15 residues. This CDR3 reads CATSRVGTGNTEAFF. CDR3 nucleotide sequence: TGTGCCACCAGCAGAGTTGGTACTGGAAACACTGAAGCTTTCTTT.

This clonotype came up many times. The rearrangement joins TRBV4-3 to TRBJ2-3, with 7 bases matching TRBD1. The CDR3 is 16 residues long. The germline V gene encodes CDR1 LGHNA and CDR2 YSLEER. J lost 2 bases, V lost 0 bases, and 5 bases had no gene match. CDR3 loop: CASSQDTDRVTDTQYF. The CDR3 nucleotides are TGCGCCAGCAGCCAAGATACCGACAGGGTCACAGATACGCAGTATTTT.

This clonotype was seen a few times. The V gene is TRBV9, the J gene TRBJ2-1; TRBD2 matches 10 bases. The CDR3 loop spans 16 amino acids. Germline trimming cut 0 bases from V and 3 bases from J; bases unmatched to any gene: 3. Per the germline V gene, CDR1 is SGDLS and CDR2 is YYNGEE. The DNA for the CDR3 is TGTGCCAGCAGCGTAGGCCCTAGCGGGGGCTACAATGAGCAGTTCTTC. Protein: CASSVGPSGGYNEQFF.

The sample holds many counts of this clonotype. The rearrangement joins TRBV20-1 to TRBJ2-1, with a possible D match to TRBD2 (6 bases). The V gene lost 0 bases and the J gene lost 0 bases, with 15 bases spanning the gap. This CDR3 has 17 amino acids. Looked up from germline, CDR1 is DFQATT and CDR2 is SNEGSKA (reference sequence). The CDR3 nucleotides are TGCAGTGCTAGAGACCCAGCACGGGGGACCTCCTACAATGAGCAGTTCTTC. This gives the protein CSARDPARGTSYNEQFF.

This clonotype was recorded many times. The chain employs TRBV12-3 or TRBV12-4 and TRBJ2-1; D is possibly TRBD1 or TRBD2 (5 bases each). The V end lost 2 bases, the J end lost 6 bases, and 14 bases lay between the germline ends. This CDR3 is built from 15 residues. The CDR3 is CASSLRDRPANEQFF. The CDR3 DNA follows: TGTGCCAGCAGTTTAAGGGACCGTCCCGCCAATGAGCAGTTCTTC.

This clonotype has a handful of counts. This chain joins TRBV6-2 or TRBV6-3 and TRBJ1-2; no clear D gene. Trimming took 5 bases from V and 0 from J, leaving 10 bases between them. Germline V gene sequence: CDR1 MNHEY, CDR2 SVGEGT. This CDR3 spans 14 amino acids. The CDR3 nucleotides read TGTGCCAGCAGTCCTGGCAACCCTAACTATGGCTACACCTTC. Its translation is CASSPGNPNYGYTF.